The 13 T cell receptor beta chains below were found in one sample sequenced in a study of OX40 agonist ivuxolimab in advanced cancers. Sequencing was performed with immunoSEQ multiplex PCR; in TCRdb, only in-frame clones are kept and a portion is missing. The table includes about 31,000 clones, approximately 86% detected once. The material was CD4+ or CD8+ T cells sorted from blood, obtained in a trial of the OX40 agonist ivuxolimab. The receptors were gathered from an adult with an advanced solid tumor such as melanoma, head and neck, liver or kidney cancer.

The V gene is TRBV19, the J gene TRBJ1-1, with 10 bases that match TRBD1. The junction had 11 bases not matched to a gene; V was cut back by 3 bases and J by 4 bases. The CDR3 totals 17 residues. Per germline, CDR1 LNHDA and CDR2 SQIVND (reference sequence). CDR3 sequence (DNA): TGTGCCAGTAGTATGGGGACAGGGGTCGTTTCTGGCACTGAAGCTTTCTTT. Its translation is CASSMGTGVVSGTEAFF. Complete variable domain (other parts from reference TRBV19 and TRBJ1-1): DGGITQSPKYLFRKEGQNVTLSCEQNLNHDAMYWYRQDPGQGLRLIYYSQIVNDFQKGDIAEGYSVSREKKESFPLTVTSAQKNPTAFYLCASSMGTGVVSGTEAFFGQGTRLTVV.

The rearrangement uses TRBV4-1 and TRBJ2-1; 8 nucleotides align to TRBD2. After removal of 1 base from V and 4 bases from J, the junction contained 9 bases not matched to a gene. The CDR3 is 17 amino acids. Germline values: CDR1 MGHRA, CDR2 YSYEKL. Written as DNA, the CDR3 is TGCGCCAGCAGCCAAGGGGGAAGGACTAGCCTTTACAATGAGCAGTTCTTC. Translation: CASSQGGRTSLYNEQFF.

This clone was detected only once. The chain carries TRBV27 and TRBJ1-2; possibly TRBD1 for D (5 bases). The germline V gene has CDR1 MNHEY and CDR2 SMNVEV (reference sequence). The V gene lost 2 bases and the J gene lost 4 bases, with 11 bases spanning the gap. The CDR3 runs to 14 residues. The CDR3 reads CASSLTGLLYGYTF. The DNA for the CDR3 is TGTGCCAGCAGTTTAACGGGACTGCTCTATGGCTACACCTTC.

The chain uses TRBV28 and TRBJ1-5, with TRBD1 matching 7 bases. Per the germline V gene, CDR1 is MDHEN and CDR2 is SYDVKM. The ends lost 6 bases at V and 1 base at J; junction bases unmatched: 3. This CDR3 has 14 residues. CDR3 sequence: CASSMTGSNQPQHF. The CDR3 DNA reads TGTGCCAGCAGCATGACAGGGAGCAATCAGCCCCAGCATTTT.

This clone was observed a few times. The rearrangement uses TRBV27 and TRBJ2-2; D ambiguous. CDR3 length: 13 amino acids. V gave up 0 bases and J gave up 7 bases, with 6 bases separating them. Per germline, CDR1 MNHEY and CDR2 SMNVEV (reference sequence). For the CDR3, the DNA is TGTGCCAGCAGTTTATCGATGAACGGGGAGCTGTTTTTT. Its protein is CASSLSMNGELFF.

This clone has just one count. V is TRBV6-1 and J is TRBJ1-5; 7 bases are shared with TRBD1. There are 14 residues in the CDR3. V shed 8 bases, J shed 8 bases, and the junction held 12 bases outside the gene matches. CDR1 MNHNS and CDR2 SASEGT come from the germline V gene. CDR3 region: CASLADRWMEPQHF. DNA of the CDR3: TGTGCCAGCCTCGCGGACAGGTGGATGGAGCCCCAGCATTTT.

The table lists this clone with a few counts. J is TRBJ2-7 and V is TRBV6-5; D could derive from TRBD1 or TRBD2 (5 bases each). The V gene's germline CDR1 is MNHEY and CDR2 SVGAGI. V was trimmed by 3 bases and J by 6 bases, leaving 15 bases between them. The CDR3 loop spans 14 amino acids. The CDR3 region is CASSYRGNQGEQYF. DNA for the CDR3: TGTGCCAGCAGTTATAGAGGGAATCAGGGCGAGCAGTACTTC.

CDR3 bases: TGTGCCAGCAGTGAAAACGACGGGGCATCCTACTCCTACGAGCAGTACTTC. It codes for CASSENDGASYSYEQYF. This chain uses TRBV6-1 with TRBJ2-7, with D possibly being TRBD1 or TRBD2 (5 bases each). Trimming pared 2 bases from V and 0 bases from J, leaving 17 bases between. The CDR3 sequence is 17 residues long. Germline values: CDR1 MNHNS, CDR2 SASEGT.

In DNA, the CDR3 is TGTGCCAGCAGCTTATCCGCCTCCTACGAGCAGTACTTC. Translation gives CASSLSASYEQYF. V is TRBV5-4 and J is TRBJ2-7; no clear D. CDR3 length equals 13 residues. V was shortened by 2 bases and J by 0 bases, with 6 bases between the two germline ends. Germline assignment: CDR1 SGHNT and CDR2 YYREEE (reference sequence).

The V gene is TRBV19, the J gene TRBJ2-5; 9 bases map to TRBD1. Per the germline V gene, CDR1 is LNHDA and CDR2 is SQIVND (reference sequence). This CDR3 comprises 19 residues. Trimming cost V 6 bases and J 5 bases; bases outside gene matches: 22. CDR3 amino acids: CASSIHSDRGLAVRETQYF. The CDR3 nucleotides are TGTGCCAGTAGCATCCATTCGGACAGGGGTCTAGCGGTTCGGGAGACCCAGTACTTC.

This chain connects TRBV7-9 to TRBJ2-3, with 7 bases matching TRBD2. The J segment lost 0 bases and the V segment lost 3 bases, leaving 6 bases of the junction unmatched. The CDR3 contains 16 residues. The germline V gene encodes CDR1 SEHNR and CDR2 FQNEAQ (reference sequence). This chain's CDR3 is CASSFTSSGSTDTQYF. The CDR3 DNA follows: TGTGCCAGCAGCTTCACCTCTAGCGGAAGCACAGATACGCAGTATTTT.

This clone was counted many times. The DNA of the CDR3 is TGTGCCAGCAGCCGAACCTTAACAGGGACTCATGGCTACACCTTC. This codes for CASSRTLTGTHGYTF. The genes are TRBV28 and TRBJ1-2, with D perhaps matching TRBD1 (6 bases). Germline CDR1 reads MDHEN; CDR2 reads SYDVKM. The CDR3 is made up of 15 amino acids. The ends were cut back, 6 bases at V and 6 bases at J, with 20 bases in the middle.

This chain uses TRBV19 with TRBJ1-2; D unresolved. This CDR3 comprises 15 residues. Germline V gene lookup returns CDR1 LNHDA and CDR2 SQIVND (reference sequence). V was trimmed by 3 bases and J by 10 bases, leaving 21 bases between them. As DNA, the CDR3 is TGTGCCAGTAGTATTAGCTCCCCTTCTCCGATCGCCTACACCTTC. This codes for CASSISSPSPIAYTF.